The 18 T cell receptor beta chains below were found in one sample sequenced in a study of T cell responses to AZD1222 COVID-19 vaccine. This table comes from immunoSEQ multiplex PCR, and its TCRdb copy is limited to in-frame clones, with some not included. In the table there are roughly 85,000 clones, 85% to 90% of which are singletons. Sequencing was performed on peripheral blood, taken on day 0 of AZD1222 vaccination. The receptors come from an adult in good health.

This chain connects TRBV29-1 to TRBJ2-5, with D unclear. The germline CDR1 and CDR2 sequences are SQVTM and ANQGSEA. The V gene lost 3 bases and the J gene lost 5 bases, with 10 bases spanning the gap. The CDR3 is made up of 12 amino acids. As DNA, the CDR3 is TGCAGCGTTGAGTGGCTTGCGGAGACCCAGTACTTC. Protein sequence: CSVEWLAETQYF.

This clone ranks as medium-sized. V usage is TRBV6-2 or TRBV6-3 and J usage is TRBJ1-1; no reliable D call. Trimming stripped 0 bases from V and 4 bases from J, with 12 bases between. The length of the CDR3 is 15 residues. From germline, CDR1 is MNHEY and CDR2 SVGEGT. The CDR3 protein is CASSYSLEPGTEAFF. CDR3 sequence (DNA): TGTGCCAGCAGTTACTCTCTCGAGCCCGGCACTGAAGCTTTCTTT.

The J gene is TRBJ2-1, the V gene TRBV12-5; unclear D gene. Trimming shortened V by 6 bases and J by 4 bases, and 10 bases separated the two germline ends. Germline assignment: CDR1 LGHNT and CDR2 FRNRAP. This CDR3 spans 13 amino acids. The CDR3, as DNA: TGTGCTAGTGGCCGAACAGAGTACAATGAGCAGTTCTTC. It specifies CASGRTEYNEQFF.

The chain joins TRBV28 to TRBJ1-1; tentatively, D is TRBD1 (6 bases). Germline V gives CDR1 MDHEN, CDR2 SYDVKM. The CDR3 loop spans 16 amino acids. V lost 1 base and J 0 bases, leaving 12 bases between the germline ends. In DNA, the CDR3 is TGTGCCAGCAGTTTATTTCGGACAGCGCTGAACACTGAAGCTTTCTTT. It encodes CASSLFRTALNTEAFF. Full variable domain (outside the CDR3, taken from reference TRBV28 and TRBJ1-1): DVKVTQSSRYLVKRTGEKVFLECVQDMDHENMFWYRQDPGLGLRLIYFSYDVKMKEKGDIPEGYSVSREKKERFSLILESASTNQTSMYLCASSLFRTALNTEAFFGQGTRLTVV.

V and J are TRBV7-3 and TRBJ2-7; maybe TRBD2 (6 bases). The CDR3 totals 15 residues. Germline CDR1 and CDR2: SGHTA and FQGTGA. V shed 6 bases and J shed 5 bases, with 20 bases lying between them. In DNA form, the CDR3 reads TGTGCCAGCAGAGTCGGAGGGAATGGGGACGACGAGCAGTACTTC. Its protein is CASRVGGNGDDEQYF.

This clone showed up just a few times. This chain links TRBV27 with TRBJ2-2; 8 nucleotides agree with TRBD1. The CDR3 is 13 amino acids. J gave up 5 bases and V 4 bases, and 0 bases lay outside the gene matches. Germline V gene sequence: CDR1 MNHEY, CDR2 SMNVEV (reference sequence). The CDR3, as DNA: TGTGCCAGCAGTTGGACAGGGACCGGGGAGCTGTTTTTT. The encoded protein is CASSWTGTGELFF.

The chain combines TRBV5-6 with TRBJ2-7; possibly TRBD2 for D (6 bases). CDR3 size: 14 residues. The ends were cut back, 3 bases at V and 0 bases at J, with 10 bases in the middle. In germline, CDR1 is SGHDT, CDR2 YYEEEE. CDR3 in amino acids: CASSYGSPSYEQYF. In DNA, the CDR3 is TGTGCCAGCAGCTACGGGAGTCCCTCCTACGAGCAGTACTTC.

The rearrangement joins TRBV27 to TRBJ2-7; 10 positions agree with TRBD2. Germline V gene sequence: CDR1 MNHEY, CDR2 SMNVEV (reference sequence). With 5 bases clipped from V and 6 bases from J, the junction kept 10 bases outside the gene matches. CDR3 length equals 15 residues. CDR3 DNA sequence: TGTGCCAGCAGTCCCCTTTCTAGCGGGAGTGTCGAGCAGTACTTC. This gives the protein CASSPLSSGSVEQYF.

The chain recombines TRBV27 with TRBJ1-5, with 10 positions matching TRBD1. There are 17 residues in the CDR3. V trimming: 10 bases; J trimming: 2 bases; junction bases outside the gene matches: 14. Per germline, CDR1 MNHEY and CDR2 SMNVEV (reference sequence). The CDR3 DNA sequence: TGTGCCACTCCGACAGGGGGCCGATGGCGGGGCAATCAGCCCCAGCATTTT. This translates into CATPTGGRWRGNQPQHF.

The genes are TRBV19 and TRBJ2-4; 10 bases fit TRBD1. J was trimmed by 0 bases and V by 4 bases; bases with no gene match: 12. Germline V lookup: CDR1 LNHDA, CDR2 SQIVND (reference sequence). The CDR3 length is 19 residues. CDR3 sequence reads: CASSTAGTGARVAKNIQYF. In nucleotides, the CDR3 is TGTGCCAGTAGTACCGCCGGGACAGGGGCGAGGGTAGCCAAAAACATTCAGTACTTC. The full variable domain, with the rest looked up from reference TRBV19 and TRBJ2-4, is DGGITQSPKYLFRKEGQNVTLSCEQNLNHDAMYWYRQDPGQGLRLIYYSQIVNDFQKGDIAEGYSVSREKKESFPLTVTSAQKNPTAFYLCASSTAGTGARVAKNIQYFGAGTRLSVL.

The DNA of the CDR3 is TGTGCCAGCTTAGATCAGGGGCAGGGTCCCCTCCACTTT. Translation: CASLDQGQGPLHF. This chain links TRBV28 with TRBJ1-6, with D perhaps matching TRBD1 (6 bases). Looked up from germline, CDR1 is MDHEN and CDR2 is SYDVKM. This CDR3 has 13 amino acids. V was shortened by 8 bases and J by 13 bases, with 18 bases between the two germline ends.

The DNA of the CDR3 is TGTGCCAGCAGCTTGGGGTCGGGGAATCAGCCCCAGCATTTT. Residues: CASSLGSGNQPQHF. The genes are TRBV5-6 and TRBJ1-5; D unresolved. Germline V gene sequence: CDR1 SGHDT, CDR2 YYEEEE. V was trimmed by 0 bases and J by 4 bases, leaving 8 bases between them. The CDR3 runs to 14 residues. The full variable domain, completed using reference TRBV5-6 and TRBJ1-5, is DAGVTQSPTHLIKTRGQQVTLRCSPKSGHDTVSWYQQALGQGPQFIFQYYEEEERQRGNFPDRFSGHQFPNYSSELNVNALLLGDSALYLCASSLGSGNQPQHFGDGTRLSIL.

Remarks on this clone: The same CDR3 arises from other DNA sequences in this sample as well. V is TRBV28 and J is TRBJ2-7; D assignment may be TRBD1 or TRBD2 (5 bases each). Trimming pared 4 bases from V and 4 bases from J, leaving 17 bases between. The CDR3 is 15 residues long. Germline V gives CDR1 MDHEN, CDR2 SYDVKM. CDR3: CASSSSGRGSYEQYF. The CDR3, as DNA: TGTGCCAGCAGTTCGTCAGGGAGAGGGTCTTACGAGCAGTACTTC.

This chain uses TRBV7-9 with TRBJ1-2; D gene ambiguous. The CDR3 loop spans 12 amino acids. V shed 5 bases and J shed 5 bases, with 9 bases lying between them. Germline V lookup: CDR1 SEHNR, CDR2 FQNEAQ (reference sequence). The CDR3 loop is CASSHDWYGYTF. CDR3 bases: TGTGCCAGCAGCCACGACTGGTATGGCTACACCTTC.

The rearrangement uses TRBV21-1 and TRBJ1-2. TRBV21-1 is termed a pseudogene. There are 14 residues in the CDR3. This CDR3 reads CASSKGRRVYGYTF. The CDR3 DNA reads TGTGCCAGCAGCAAAGGGCGGAGGGTATATGGCTACACCTTC.

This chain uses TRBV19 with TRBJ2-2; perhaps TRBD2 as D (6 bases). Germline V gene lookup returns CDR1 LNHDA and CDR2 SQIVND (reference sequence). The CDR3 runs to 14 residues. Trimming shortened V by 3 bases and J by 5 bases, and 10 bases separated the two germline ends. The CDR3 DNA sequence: TGTGCCAGTAGTATTGACGGGAGAACCGGGGAGCTGTTTTTT. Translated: CASSIDGRTGELFF.

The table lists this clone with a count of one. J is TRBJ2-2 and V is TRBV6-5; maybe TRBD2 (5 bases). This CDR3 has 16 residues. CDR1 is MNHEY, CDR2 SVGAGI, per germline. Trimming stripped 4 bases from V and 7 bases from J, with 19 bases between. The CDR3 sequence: CASSSLGRATGGELFF. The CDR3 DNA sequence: TGTGCCAGCAGTTCCCTCGGGCGGGCTACGGGCGGGGAGCTGTTTTTT.

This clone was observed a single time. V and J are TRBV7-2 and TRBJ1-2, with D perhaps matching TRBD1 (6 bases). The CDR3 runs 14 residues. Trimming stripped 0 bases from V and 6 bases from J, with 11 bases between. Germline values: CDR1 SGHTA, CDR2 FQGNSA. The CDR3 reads CASSLAGGGNGYTF. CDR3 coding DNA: TGTGCCAGCAGCTTAGCGGGGGGCGGGAATGGCTACACCTTC.